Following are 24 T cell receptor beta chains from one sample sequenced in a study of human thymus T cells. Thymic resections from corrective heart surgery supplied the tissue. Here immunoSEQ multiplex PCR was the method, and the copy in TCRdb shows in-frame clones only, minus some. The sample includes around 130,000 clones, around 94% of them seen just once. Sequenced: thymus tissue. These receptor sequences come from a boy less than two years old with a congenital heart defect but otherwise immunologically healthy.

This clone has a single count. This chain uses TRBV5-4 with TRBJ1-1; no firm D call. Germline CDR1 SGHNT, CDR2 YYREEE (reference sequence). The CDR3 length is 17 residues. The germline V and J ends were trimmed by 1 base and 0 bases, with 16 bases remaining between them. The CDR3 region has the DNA TGTGCCAGCAGCTTGAGGTATAACAGACACATGAACACTGAAGCTTTCTTT. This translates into CASSLRYNRHMNTEAFF.

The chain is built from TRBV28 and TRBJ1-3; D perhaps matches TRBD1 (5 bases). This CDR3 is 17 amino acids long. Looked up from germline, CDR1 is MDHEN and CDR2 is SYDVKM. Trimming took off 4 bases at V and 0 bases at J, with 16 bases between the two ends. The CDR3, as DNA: TGTGCCAGCAGTTCACCCCCCCGGGACTCCTCTGGAAACACCATATATTTT. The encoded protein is CASSSPPRDSSGNTIYF.

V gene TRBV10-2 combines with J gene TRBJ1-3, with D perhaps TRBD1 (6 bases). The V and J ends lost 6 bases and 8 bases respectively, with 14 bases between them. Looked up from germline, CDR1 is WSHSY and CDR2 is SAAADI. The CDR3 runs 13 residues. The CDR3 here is CASRGRGSDTIYF. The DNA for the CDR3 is TGCGCCAGCAGGGGTAGGGGGAGCGACACCATATATTTT.

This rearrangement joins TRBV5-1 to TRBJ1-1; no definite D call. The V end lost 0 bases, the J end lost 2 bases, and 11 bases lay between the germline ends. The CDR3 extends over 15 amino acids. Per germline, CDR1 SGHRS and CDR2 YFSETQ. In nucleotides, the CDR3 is TGCGCCAGCAGCTTGGAAGTTGAGCTTAACACTGAAGCTTTCTTT. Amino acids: CASSLEVELNTEAFF.

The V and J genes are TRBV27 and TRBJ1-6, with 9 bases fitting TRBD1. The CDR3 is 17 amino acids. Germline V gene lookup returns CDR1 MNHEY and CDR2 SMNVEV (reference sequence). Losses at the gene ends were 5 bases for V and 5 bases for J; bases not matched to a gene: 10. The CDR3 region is CASSMGTRTGDNSPLHF. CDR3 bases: TGTGCCAGCAGTATGGGAACTAGGACAGGGGATAATTCACCCCTCCACTTT.

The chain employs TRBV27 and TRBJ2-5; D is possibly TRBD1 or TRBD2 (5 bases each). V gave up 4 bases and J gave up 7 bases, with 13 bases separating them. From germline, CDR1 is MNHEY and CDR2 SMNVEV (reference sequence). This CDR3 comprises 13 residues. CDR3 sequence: CASSSGARGTQYF. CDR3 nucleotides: TGTGCCAGCAGTTCCGGGGCCCGCGGGACCCAGTACTTC.

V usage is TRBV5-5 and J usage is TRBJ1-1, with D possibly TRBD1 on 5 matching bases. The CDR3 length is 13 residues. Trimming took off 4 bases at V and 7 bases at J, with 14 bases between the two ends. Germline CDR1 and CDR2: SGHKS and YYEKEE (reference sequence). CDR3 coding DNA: TGTGCCAGCAGCCCGGGCAGGGTCGATGAAGCTTTCTTT. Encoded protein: CASSPGRVDEAFF.

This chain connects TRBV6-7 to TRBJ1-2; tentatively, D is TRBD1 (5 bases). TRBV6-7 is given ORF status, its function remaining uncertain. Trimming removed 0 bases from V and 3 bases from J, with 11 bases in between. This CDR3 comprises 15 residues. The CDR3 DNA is TGTGCCAGCAGTTACTCGATTAGGGGAGACTATGGCTACACCTTC. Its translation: CASSYSIRGDYGYTF.

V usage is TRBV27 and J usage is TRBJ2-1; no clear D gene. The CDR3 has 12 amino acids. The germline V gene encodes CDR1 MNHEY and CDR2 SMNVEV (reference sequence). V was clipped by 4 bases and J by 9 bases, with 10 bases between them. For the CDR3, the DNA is TGTGCCAGCAGTTCGTCGGTGGGTGAGCAGTTCTTC. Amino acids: CASSSSVGEQFF.

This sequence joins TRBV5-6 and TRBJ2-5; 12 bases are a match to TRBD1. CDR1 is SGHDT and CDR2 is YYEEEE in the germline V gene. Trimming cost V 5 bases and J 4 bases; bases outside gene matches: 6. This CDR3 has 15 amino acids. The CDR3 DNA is TGTGCCAGCAGGGAAAGGGACAGGGGGCCAGAGACCCAGTACTTC. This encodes CASRERDRGPETQYF.

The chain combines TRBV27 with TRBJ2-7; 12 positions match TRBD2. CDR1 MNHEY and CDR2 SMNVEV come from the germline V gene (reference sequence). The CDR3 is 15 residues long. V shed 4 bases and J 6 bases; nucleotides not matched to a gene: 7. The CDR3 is CASSCTSGGPSEQYF. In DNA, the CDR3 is TGTGCCAGCAGTTGTACTAGCGGGGGGCCCTCCGAGCAGTACTTC.

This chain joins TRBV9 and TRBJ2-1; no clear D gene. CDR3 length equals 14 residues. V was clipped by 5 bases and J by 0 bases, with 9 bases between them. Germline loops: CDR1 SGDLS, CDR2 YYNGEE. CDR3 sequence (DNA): TGTGCCAGCAGAAATACAAGCTCCTACAATGAGCAGTTCTTC. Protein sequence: CASRNTSSYNEQFF.

The CDR3, as DNA: TGTGCCAGCAGCTTTGTTGGCACCGGGGAGCTGTTTTTT. Translated, it gives CASSFVGTGELFF. V usage is TRBV11-2 and J usage is TRBJ2-2, with no clear D. This CDR3 contains 13 residues. In germline, CDR1 is SGHAT, CDR2 FQNNGV. Trimming left V 3 bases short and J 4 bases short, with 6 bases between.

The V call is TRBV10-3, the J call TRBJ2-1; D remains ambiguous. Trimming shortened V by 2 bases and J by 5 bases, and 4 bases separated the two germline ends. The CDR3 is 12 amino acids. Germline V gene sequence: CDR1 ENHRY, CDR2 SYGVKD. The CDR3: CAISEGNNEQFF. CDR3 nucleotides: TGTGCCATCAGTGAGGGAAACAATGAGCAGTTCTTC.

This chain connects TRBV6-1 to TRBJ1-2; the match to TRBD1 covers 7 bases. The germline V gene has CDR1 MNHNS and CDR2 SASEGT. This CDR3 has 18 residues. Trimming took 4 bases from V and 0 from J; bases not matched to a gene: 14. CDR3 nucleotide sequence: TGTGCCAGCAGTGCCCTGACAGGGAATGAGGCTGCTAACTATGGCTACACCTTC. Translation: CASSALTGNEAANYGYTF.

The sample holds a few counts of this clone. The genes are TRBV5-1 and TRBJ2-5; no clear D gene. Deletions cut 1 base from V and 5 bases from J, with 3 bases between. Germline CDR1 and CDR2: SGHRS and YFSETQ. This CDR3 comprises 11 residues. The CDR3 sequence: CASSLYETQYF. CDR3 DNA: TGCGCCAGCAGCTTGTATGAGACCCAGTACTTC.

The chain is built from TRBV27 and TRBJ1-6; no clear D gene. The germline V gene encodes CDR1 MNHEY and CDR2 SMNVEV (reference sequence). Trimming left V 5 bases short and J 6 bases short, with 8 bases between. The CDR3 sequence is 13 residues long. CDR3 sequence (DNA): TGTGCCAGCAGTCGCGGGGTTAATTCACCCCTCCACTTT. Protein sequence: CASSRGVNSPLHF.

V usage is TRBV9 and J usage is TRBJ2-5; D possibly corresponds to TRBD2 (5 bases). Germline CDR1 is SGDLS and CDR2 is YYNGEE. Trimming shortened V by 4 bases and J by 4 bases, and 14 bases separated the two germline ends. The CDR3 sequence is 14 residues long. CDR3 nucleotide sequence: TGTGCCAGCAGCTCCCGTGGAGGCTCAGAGACCCAGTACTTC. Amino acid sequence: CASSSRGGSETQYF.

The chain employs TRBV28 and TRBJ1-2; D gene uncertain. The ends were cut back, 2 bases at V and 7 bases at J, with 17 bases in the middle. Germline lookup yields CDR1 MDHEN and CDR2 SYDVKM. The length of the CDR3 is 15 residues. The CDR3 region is CASSLRRPPTGGYTF. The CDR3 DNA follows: TGTGCCAGCAGTTTACGCAGGCCCCCCACCGGTGGCTACACCTTC.

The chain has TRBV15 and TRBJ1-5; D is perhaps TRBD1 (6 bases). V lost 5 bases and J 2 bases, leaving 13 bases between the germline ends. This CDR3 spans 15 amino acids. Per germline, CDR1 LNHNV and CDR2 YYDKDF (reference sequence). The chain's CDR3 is CATSPQGRGNQPQHF. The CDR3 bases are TGTGCCACCAGCCCGCAGGGGCGAGGCAATCAGCCCCAGCATTTT.

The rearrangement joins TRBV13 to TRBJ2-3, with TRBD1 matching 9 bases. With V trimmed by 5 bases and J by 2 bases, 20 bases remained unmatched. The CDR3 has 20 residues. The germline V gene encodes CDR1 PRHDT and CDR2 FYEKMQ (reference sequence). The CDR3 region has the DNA TGTGCCAGCAGCCAGAACTCTTCCCGGGGACAGGGCTATTACACAGATACGCAGTATTTT. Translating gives CASSQNSSRGQGYYTDTQYF.

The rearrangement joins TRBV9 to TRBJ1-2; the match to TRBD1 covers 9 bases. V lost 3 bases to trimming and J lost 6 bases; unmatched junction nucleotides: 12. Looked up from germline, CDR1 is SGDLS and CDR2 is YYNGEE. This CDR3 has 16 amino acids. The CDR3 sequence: CASSETPGQGGDGYTF. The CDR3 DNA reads TGTGCCAGCAGCGAGACTCCGGGACAGGGAGGGGATGGCTACACCTTC.

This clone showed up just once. The CDR3 is CASSQDSKGGSFYEQYF. The CDR3, as DNA: TGCGCCAGCAGCCAAGATTCCAAGGGTGGCTCTTTCTACGAGCAGTACTTC. This chain connects TRBV4-1 to TRBJ2-7, with D unresolved. The CDR3 extends over 17 amino acids. The V end was cut by 0 bases, the J end by 3 bases, with 18 bases between. Germline CDR1 reads MGHRA; CDR2 reads YSYEKL.

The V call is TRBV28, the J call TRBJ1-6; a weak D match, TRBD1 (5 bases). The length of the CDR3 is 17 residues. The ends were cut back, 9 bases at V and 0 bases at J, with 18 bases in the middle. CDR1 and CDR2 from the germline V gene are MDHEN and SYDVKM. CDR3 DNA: TGTGCCAGTCTGGAGGGGCCTTCGAGCTCCTATAATTCACCCCTCCACTTT. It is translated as CASLEGPSSSYNSPLHF.